A single sample is the source of the 11 T cell receptor beta chains below, sequenced in a study of cytomegalovirus exposure and HLA in healthy donors listed by TCRdb under 2017. Library preparation used the immunoSEQ multiplex PCR assay. The multiplex PCR relied on a mix of 60 forward primers for TCR Vbeta segments and 13 reverse primers for TCR Jbeta segments. TCRdb provides this immuneACCESS table in a form limited to in-frame rearrangements. Some clones are lacking; in checked studies, under half of them reflect an unresolved V gene, and why the rest are absent is not known. Across this sample there are 180,000 or so clones, with nearly 80% seen only once. Over 11% of the sample goes to the ten largest clones. The sample taken for sequencing was PBMCs. These receptors all come from a man in his forties or fifties in good health and CMV-seropositive.

The chain uses TRBV5-1 and TRBJ1-2; D uncertain. Germline lookup yields CDR1 SGHRS and CDR2 YFSETQ. The CDR3 loop spans 15 amino acids. V was pared by 0 bases and J by 3 bases, with 12 bases between. CDR3 sequence reads: CASSLGDIPYYGYTF. The CDR3, as DNA: TGCGCCAGCAGCTTGGGAGATATCCCCTACTATGGCTACACCTTC.

The chain couples TRBV11-2 to TRBJ2-3; TRBD1 matches at 7 bases. The germline gives CDR1 SGHAT, CDR2 FQNNGV. The ends lost 1 base at V and 2 bases at J; junction bases unmatched: 3. The CDR3 spans 15 residues. The CDR3 DNA is TGTGCCAGCAGCTTAGGACAGGGAATCACAGATACGCAGTATTTT. It specifies CASSLGQGITDTQYF.

The chain has TRBV4-2 and TRBJ1-1; D ambiguous. The CDR3 is made up of 16 amino acids. Germline lookup yields CDR1 LGHNA and CDR2 YNFKEQ. The V gene lost 1 base and the J gene lost 1 base, with 13 bases spanning the gap. CDR3 protein: CASSQVFNRENTEAFF. The CDR3 bases are TGTGCCAGCAGCCAAGTCTTTAACAGAGAGAACACTGAAGCTTTCTTT.

This rearrangement joins TRBV4-2 to TRBJ2-5; 9 bases fit TRBD2. The CDR3 spans 19 residues. The V segment lost 1 base and the J segment 5 bases; nucleotides outside the gene matches: 17. CDR1 LGHNA and CDR2 YNFKEQ come from the germline V gene. CDR3 region: CASSQVTLGKRGARETQYF. CDR3 in DNA: TGTGCCAGCAGCCAAGTTACGCTCGGAAAGCGGGGGGCCAGGGAGACCCAGTACTTC.

There are a few counts of this clone. The V gene is TRBV4-3, the J gene TRBJ1-2; a possible D gene is TRBD1 (6 bases). Deletions cut 5 bases from V and 1 base from J, with 11 bases between. This CDR3 is built from 14 residues. CDR1 is LGHNA, CDR2 YSLEER, per germline. The CDR3 coding sequence is TGCGCCAGCAGCGGTATGGACAGTAACTATGGCTACACCTTC. This sequence encodes CASSGMDSNYGYTF.

The rearrangement links TRBV27 to TRBJ1-4; no clear D. Trimming took 6 bases from V and 2 from J, leaving 22 bases between them. The CDR3 runs to 18 residues. The V gene's germline CDR1 is MNHEY and CDR2 SMNVEV (reference sequence). DNA of the CDR3: TGTGCCAGCAGCCCCCGCGGGGTCACCCAAGGGACTAATGAAAAACTGTTTTTT. Amino acids: CASSPRGVTQGTNEKLFF.

The chain joins TRBV7-2 to TRBJ2-1, with 11 positions matching TRBD2. The CDR3 runs 17 residues. V was clipped by 1 base and J by 0 bases; unmatched bases: 2. CDR1 and CDR2 from the germline V gene are SGHTA and FQGNSA. For the CDR3, the DNA is TGTGCCAGCAGCTTAGTAGCGGGGGGGAGCTCCTACAATGAGCAGTTCTTC. Residues: CASSLVAGGSSYNEQFF. Based on the CDR3 plus reference TRBV7-2 and TRBJ2-1, the full variable domain is GAGVSQSPSNKVTEKGKDVELRCDPISGHTALYWYRQSLGQGLEFLIYFQGNSAPDKSGLPSDRFSAERTGGSVSTLTIQRTQQEDSAVYLCASSLVAGGSSYNEQFFGPGTRLTVL.

The rearrangement uses TRBV7-9 and TRBJ2-5; 7 bases match TRBD1. The CDR3 loop spans 13 amino acids. CDR1 is SEHNR and CDR2 is FQNEAQ in the germline V gene (reference sequence). V trimming: 4 bases; J trimming: 3 bases; junction bases outside the gene matches: 2. This CDR3 is CASSYDREETQYF. CDR3 DNA sequence: TGTGCCAGCAGCTATGACAGGGAAGAGACCCAGTACTTC.

V is TRBV4-1 and J is TRBJ2-7, with D tentatively TRBD1 (5 bases). Trimming stripped 4 bases from V and 2 bases from J, with 15 bases between. The germline CDR1 and CDR2 sequences are MGHRA and YSYEKL. CDR3 length equals 15 residues. The CDR3 sequence: CASSPTSTATYEQYV. The DNA of the CDR3 is TGCGCCAGCAGCCCTACCTCGACAGCTACCTACGAGCAGTACGTC.

V is TRBV7-9 and J is TRBJ1-6; D not certain. The CDR3 contains 14 residues. Germline lookup yields CDR1 SEHNR and CDR2 FQNEAQ (reference sequence). V was pared by 5 bases and J by 7 bases, with 12 bases between. The chain's CDR3 is CASSQQVANSPLHF. The CDR3 DNA is TGTGCCAGCAGCCAGCAGGTCGCGAATTCACCCCTCCACTTT.

The chain couples TRBV6-5 to TRBJ1-5; D may be TRBD1 (6 bases). CDR3 size: 14 residues. Trimming pared 6 bases from V and 2 bases from J, leaving 11 bases between. Germline CDR1 MNHEY, CDR2 SVGAGI. Here the CDR3 DNA reads TGTGCCAGCAGCCCCAGGGGACGCAATCAGCCCCAGCATTTT. As protein: CASSPRGRNQPQHF.